These 5 T cell receptor beta chains originate from one sample sequenced in a study of cytomegalovirus exposure and HLA in healthy donors. Both 60 Vbeta primers and 13 Jbeta primers went into the PCR. Assay: immunoSEQ multiplex PCR; the TCRdb copy retains only in-frame clones and omits some. This sample has around 130,000 clones, with roughly 77% found just once. Sequencing was done on a sample of PBMCs. All receptors come from a man aged 35 to 55 in good health and CMV-seronegative.

V usage is TRBV6-1 and J usage is TRBJ2-7, with 9 bases aligning to TRBD1. After removal of 6 bases from V and 3 bases from J, the junction contained 3 bases not matched to a gene. The length of the CDR3 is 13 residues. Germline V gene sequence: CDR1 MNHNS, CDR2 SASEGT. CDR3 DNA: TGTGCCAGCAGGCGGGACAGGGACTACGAGCAGTACTTC. Translated: CASRRDRDYEQYF.

V and J are TRBV2 and TRBJ2-1; perhaps TRBD2 as D (7 bases). Germline CDR1 reads SNHLY; CDR2 reads FYNNEI. CDR3 length equals 14 residues. V was pared by 1 base and J by 4 bases, with 8 bases between. The CDR3 protein is CASSEEGGYNEQFF. The DNA for the CDR3 is TGTGCCAGCAGTGAAGAGGGGGGGTACAATGAGCAGTTCTTC. The whole variable domain, remainder taken from reference TRBV2 and TRBJ2-1, is EPEVTQTPSHQVTQMGQEVILRCVPISNHLYFYWYRQILGQKVEFLVSFYNNEISEKSEIFDDQFSVERPDGSNFTLKIRSTKLEDSAMYFCASSEEGGYNEQFFGPGTRLTVL.

V and J are TRBV30 and TRBJ1-1; D might be TRBD1 (6 bases). The CDR3 sequence is 13 residues long. Trimming pared 0 bases from V and 1 base from J, leaving 6 bases between. Germline assignment: CDR1 GTSNPN and CDR2 SVGIG (reference sequence). CDR3 in DNA: TGTGCCTGGAGTGTACAGGGGAACACTGAAGCTTTCTTT. Residues: CAWSVQGNTEAFF.

This sequence joins TRBV5-1 and TRBJ2-7; D possibly corresponds to TRBD1 (6 bases). Germline CDR1 reads SGHRS; CDR2 reads YFSETQ. This CDR3 is built from 14 residues. The germline V and J ends were trimmed by 4 bases and 0 bases, with 11 bases remaining between them. The CDR3 DNA sequence: TGCGCCAGCAGCCAGGACAGCGTCTCCTACGAGCAGTACTTC. The encoded protein is CASSQDSVSYEQYF.

The chain uses TRBV7-2 and TRBJ1-1; 8 bases map to TRBD1. This CDR3 is built from 15 residues. Germline CDR1 SGHTA, CDR2 FQGNSA. With V trimmed by 1 base and J by 2 bases, 3 bases remained unmatched. As DNA, the CDR3 is TGTGCCAGCAGCTTAGGGACAGGGATAAACACTGAAGCTTTCTTT. Its protein product is CASSLGTGINTEAFF.